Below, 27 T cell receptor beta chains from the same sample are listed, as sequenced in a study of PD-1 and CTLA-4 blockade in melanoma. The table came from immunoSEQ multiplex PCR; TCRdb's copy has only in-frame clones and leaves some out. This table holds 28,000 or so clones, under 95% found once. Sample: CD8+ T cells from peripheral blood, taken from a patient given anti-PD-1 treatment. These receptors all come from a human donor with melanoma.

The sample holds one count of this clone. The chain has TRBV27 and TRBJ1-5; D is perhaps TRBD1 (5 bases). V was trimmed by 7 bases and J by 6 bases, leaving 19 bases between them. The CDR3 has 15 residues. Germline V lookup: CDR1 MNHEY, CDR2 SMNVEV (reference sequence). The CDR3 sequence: CASTLRGGVGQPQHF. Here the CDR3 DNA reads TGTGCCAGCACCCTGCGTGGGGGTGTAGGTCAGCCCCAGCATTTT.

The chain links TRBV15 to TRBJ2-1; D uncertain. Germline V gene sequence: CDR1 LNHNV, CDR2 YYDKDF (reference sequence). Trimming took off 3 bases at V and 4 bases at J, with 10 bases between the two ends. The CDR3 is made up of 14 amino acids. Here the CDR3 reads CATSSLTQYNEQFF. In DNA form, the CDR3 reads TGTGCCACCAGCAGCCTGACACAATACAATGAGCAGTTCTTC.

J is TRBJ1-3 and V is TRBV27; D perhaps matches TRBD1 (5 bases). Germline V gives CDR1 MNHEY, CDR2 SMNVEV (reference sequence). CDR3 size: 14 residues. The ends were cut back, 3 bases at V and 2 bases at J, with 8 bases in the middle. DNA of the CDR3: TGTGCCAGCAGTTTCCAGGGACCTGGAAACACCATATATTTT. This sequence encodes CASSFQGPGNTIYF.

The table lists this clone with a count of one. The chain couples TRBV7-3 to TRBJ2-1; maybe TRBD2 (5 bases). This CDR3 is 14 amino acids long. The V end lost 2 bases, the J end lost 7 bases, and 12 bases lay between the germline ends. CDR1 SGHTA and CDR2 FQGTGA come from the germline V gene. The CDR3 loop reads CASSLQEGTNEQFF. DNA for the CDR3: TGTGCCAGCAGCTTACAAGAGGGCACGAATGAGCAGTTCTTC.

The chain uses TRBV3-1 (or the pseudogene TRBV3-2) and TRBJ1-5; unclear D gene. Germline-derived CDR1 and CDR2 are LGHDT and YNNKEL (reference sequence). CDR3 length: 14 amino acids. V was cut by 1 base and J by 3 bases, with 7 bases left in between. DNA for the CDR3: TGTGCCAGCAGCCAAGCGGATGCCAATCAGCCCCAGCATTTT. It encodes CASSQADANQPQHF.

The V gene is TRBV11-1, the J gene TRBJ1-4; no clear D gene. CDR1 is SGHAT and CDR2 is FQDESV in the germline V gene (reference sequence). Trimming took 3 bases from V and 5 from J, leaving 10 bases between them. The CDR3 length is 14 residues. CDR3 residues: CASSFDPSNEKLFF. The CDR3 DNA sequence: TGTGCCAGCAGCTTTGACCCAAGCAATGAAAAACTGTTTTTT.

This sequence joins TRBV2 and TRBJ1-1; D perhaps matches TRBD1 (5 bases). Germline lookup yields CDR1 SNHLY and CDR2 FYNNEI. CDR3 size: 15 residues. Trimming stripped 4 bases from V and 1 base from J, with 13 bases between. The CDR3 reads CASSGAQRGNTEAFF. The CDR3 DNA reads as TGTGCCAGCAGTGGAGCACAAAGGGGGAACACTGAAGCTTTCTTT. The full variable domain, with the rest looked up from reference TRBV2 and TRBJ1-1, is EPEVTQTPSHQVTQMGQEVILRCVPISNHLYFYWYRQILGQKVEFLVSFYNNEISEKSEIFDDQFSVERPDGSNFTLKIRSTKLEDSAMYFCASSGAQRGNTEAFFGQGTRLTVV.

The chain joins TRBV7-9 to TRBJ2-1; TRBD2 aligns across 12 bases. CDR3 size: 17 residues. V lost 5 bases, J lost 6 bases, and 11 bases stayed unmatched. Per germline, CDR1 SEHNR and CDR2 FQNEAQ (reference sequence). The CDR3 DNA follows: TGTGCCAGCAGCAGCAGACTAGCGGGAGTGGGCCCCAATGAGCAGTTCTTC. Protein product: CASSSRLAGVGPNEQFF.

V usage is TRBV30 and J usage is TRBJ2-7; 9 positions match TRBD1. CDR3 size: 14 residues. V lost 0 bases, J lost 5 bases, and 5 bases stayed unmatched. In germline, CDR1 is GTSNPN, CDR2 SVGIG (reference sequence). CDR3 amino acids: CAWSVGTGRNEQYF. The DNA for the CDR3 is TGTGCCTGGAGTGTCGGGACAGGGAGGAACGAGCAGTACTTC.

The CDR3 spells CASSQVLGTGGLVSEKLFF. CDR3 in DNA: TGTGCCAGCAGCCAAGTATTAGGGACAGGGGGACTCGTAAGTGAAAAACTGTTTTTT. The chain joins TRBV4-2 to TRBJ1-4; 11 nucleotides align to TRBD1. The junction had 14 bases not matched to a gene; V was cut back by 1 base and J by 7 bases. Germline assignment: CDR1 LGHNA and CDR2 YNFKEQ. The CDR3 runs 19 residues.

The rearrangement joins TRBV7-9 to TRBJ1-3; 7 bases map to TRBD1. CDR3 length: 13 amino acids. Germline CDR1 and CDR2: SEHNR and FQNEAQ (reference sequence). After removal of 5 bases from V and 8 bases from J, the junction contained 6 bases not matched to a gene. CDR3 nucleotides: TGTGCCAGCAGCGCCCAGGGGGTCGACACCATATATTTT. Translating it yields CASSAQGVDTIYF.

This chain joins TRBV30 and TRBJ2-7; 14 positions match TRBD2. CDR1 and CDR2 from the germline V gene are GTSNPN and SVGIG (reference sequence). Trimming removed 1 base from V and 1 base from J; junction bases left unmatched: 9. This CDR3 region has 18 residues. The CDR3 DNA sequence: TGTGCCTGGAGTGGACTGGGACTAGCGGGAGTTTTTTCCTACGAGCAGTACTTC. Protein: CAWSGLGLAGVFSYEQYF.

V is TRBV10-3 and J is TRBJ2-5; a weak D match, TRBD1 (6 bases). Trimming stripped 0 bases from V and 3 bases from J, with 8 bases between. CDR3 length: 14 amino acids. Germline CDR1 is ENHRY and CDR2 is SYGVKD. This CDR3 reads CAISESNREETQYF. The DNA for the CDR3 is TGTGCCATCAGTGAGTCGAACAGGGAAGAGACCCAGTACTTC.

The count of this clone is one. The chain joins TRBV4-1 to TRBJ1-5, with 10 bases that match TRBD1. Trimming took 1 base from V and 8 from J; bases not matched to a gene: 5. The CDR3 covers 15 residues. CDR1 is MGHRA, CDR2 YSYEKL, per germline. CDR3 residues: CASSQVMGQGKPQHF. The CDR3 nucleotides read TGCGCCAGCAGCCAAGTTATGGGACAGGGGAAGCCCCAGCATTTT.

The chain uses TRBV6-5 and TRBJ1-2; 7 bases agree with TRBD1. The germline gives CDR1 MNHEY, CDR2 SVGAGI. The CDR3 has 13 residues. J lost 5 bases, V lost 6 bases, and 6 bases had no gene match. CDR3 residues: CASSPDRAYGYTF. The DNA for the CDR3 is TGTGCCAGCAGCCCCGACAGGGCGTATGGCTACACCTTC.

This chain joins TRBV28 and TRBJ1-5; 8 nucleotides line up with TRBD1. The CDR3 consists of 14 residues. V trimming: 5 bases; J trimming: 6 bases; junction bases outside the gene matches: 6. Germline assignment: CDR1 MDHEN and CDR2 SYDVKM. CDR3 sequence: CASSPQGAGQPQHF. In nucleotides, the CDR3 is TGTGCCAGCAGTCCTCAGGGGGCGGGTCAGCCCCAGCATTTT. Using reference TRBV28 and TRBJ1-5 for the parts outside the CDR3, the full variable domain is DVKVTQSSRYLVKRTGEKVFLECVQDMDHENMFWYRQDPGLGLRLIYFSYDVKMKEKGDIPEGYSVSREKKERFSLILESASTNQTSMYLCASSPQGAGQPQHFGDGTRLSIL.

This CDR3 is CASEGYSYEQYF. The CDR3 coding sequence is TGTGCCAGCGAGGGGTACTCCTACGAGCAGTACTTC. The genes are TRBV21-1 and TRBJ2-7. TRBV21-1 is a documented pseudogene. This CDR3 is built from 12 residues.

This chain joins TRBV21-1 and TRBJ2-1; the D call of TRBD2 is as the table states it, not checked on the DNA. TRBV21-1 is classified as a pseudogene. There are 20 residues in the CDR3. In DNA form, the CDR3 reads TGTGCCAGCAGCAAAGTATGCAGGACTAGCGGGAGGGATTGCTACAATGAGCAGTTCTTC. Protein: CASSKVCRTSGRDCYNEQFF.

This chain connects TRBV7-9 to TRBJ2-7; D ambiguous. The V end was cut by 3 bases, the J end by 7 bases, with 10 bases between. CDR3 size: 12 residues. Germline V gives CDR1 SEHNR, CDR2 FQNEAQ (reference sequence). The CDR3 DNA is TGTGCCAGCAGCTTTCCTTACCTTGAGCAGTACTTC. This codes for CASSFPYLEQYF. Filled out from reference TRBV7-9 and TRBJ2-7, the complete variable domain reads DTGVSQNPRHKITKRGQNVTFRCDPISEHNRLYWYRQTLGQGPEFLTYFQNEAQLEKSRLLSDRFSAERPKGSFSTLEIQRTEQGDSAMYLCASSFPYLEQYFGPGTRLTVT.

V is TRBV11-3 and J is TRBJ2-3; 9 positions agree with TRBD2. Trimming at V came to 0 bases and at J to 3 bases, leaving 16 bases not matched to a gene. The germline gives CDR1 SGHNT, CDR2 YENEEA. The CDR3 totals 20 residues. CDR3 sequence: CASSLDPLKAGGPKTDTQYF. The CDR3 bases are TGTGCCAGCAGCTTAGATCCTTTGAAAGCGGGGGGCCCGAAGACAGATACGCAGTATTTT.

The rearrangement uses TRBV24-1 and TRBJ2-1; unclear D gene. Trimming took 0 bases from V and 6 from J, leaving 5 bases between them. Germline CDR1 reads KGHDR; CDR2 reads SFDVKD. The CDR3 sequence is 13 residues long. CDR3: CATSDLKGNEQFF. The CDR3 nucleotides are TGTGCCACCAGTGATTTGAAGGGCAATGAGCAGTTCTTC.

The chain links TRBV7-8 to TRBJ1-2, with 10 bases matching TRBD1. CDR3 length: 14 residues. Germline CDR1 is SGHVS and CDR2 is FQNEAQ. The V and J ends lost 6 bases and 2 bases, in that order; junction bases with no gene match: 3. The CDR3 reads CASRATGGNYGYTF. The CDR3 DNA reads TGTGCCAGCAGGGCGACAGGGGGCAACTATGGCTACACCTTC.

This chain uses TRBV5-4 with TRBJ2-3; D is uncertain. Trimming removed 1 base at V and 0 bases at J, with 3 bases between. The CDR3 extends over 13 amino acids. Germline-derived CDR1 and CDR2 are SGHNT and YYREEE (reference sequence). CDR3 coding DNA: TGTGCCAGCAGCTTGATCAGCACAGATACGCAGTATTTT. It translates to CASSLISTDTQYF.

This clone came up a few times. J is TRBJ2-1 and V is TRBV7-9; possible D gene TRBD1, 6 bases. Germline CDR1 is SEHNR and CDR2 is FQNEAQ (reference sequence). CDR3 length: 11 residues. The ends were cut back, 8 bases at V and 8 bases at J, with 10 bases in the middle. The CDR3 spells CASGKGDEQFF. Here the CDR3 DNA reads TGTGCCAGCGGTAAGGGGGATGAGCAGTTCTTC.

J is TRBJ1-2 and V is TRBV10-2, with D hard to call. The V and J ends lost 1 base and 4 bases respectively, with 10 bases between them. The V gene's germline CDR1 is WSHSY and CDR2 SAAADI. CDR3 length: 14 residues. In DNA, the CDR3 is TGCGCCAGCAGTGAGTGGGCTACATTCTATGGCTACACCTTC. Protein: CASSEWATFYGYTF.

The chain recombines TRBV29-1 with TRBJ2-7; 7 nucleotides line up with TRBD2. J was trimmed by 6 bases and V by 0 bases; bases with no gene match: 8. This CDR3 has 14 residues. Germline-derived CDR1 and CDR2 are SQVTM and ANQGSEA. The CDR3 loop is CSVEEPGRTGEQYF. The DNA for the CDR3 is TGCAGCGTTGAAGAACCCGGGAGGACCGGCGAGCAGTACTTC.

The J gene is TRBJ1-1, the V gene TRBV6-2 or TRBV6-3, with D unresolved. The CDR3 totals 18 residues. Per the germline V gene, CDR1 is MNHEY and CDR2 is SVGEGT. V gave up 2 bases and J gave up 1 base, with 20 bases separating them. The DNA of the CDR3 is TGTGCCAGCAGTTACGGCAAGGGCTTGGGAGAGAGGAACACTGAAGCTTTCTTT. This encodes CASSYGKGLGERNTEAFF.